The rows below give T cell receptor beta chains drawn from one sample of a study of T cell responses to AZD1222 COVID-19 vaccine. Profiling relied on immunoSEQ multiplex PCR, and the TCRdb table lists in-frame clones only, not all of them. The repertoire includes about 130,000 clones, roughly nine tenths of them detected once, and 1.5% to 2% sits in the top ten. This sample comprised peripheral blood, obtained on day 0 of AZD1222 vaccination. Every receptor here comes from an adult in good health. The CDR3 runs from the conserved cysteine through the conserved F or W. D genes are given only for firm matches. Where a row states a size, it is once, few, many or the class of an expanded clone; other rows omit it.

clone_size: -
v_call: TRBV27
j_call: TRBJ1-6
d_call: -
cdr3_aa: CASSLVGGVYNSPLHF
cdr3_nt: TGTGCCAGCAGTTTGGTCGGAGGGGTCTATAATTCACCCCTCCACTTT

clone_size: -
v_call: TRBV11-2
j_call: TRBJ2-7
d_call: -
cdr3_aa: CASSHRRKASEQYF
cdr3_nt: TGTGCCAGCAGCCACCGGAGGAAGGCGTCCGAGCAGTACTTC

clone_size: -
v_call: TRBV6-5
j_call: TRBJ1-2
d_call: -
cdr3_aa: CASSGPINYGYTF
cdr3_nt: TGTGCCAGCAGCGGGCCGATTAACTATGGCTACACCTTC

clone_size: -
v_call: TRBV5-1
j_call: TRBJ2-2
d_call: -
cdr3_aa: CASTRTPENTGELFF
cdr3_nt: TGCGCCAGCACTCGGACACCTGAGAACACCGGGGAGCTGTTTTTT

clone_size: -
v_call: TRBV5-1
j_call: TRBJ1-4
d_call: -
cdr3_aa: CASSLGSATNEKLFF
cdr3_nt: TGCGCCAGCAGCTTGGGCAGTGCAACTAATGAAAAACTGTTTTTT

clone_size: once
v_call: TRBV3-1/TRBV3-2
j_call: TRBJ2-2
d_call: -
cdr3_aa: CASSQGASSGELFF
cdr3_nt: TGTGCCAGCAGCCAAGGAGCGTCATCCGGGGAGCTGTTTTTT

clone_size: -
v_call: TRBV28
j_call: TRBJ1-1
d_call: TRBD1
cdr3_aa: CASSIAGTAMNTEAFF
cdr3_nt: TGTGCCAGCAGTATAGCCGGGACAGCTATGAACACTGAAGCTTTCTTT

clone_size: -
v_call: TRBV6-2/TRBV6-3
j_call: TRBJ1-4
d_call: -
cdr3_aa: CASSYVQFPATNEKLFF
cdr3_nt: TGTGCCAGCAGTTACGTGCAGTTCCCTGCAACTAATGAAAAACTGTTTTTT

clone_size: -
v_call: TRBV14
j_call: TRBJ2-5
d_call: -
cdr3_aa: CASSQDLEETQYF
cdr3_nt: TGTGCCAGCAGCCAAGATCTTGAGGAGACCCAGTACTTC

clone_size: -
v_call: TRBV9
j_call: TRBJ2-1
d_call: -
cdr3_aa: CASSPWAGANEQFF
cdr3_nt: TGTGCCAGCAGCCCCTGGGCGGGGGCTAATGAGCAGTTCTTC

clone_size: once
v_call: TRBV19
j_call: TRBJ1-6
d_call: TRBD1
cdr3_aa: CASTTTGGMNSPLHF
cdr3_nt: TGTGCCAGTACCACCACAGGGGGCATGAATTCACCCCTCCACTTT

clone_size: -
v_call: TRBV27
j_call: TRBJ2-7
d_call: TRBD1
cdr3_aa: CASSFRDRGYEQYF
cdr3_nt: TGTGCCAGCAGTTTTAGGGACAGGGGGTACGAGCAGTACTTC

clone_size: once
v_call: TRBV6-5
j_call: TRBJ2-7
d_call: -
cdr3_aa: CASSYSFGGRAYEQYF
cdr3_nt: TGTGCCAGCAGTTACTCGTTCGGGGGGCGAGCCTACGAGCAGTACTTC

clone_size: -
v_call: TRBV20-1
j_call: TRBJ2-7
d_call: -
cdr3_aa: CSASSPYEQYF
cdr3_nt: TGCAGTGCTAGTAGTCCGTACGAGCAGTACTTC

clone_size: once
v_call: TRBV7-9
j_call: TRBJ2-1
d_call: TRBD2
cdr3_aa: CASSSTGTSGGARQFF
cdr3_nt: TGTGCCAGCAGCTCGACGGGGACTAGCGGGGGGGCTCGGCAGTTCTTC

clone_size: -
v_call: TRBV4-1
j_call: TRBJ2-1
d_call: TRBD2
cdr3_aa: CASSQLGLPSYNEQFF
cdr3_nt: TGCGCCAGCAGCCAACTGGGACTACCCTCCTACAATGAGCAGTTCTTC

clone_size: -
v_call: TRBV5-4
j_call: TRBJ2-7
d_call: -
cdr3_aa: CASSSTKGSYEQYF
cdr3_nt: TGTGCCAGCAGCTCAACTAAAGGCTCCTACGAGCAGTACTTC

clone_size: once
v_call: TRBV7-9
j_call: TRBJ2-2
d_call: TRBD1
cdr3_aa: CASSSGGQGYTGELFF
cdr3_nt: TGTGCCAGCAGCTCCGGGGGACAGGGCTACACCGGGGAGCTGTTTTTT

clone_size: -
v_call: TRBV4-2
j_call: TRBJ1-2
d_call: -
cdr3_aa: CASSQRQATDGYTF
cdr3_nt: TGTGCCAGCAGCCAACGACAGGCGACGGATGGCTACACCTTC

clone_size: -
v_call: TRBV5-5
j_call: TRBJ2-1
d_call: -
cdr3_aa: CASSPRGQSSYNEQFF
cdr3_nt: TGTGCCAGCAGCCCCCGGGGCCAGAGCTCCTACAATGAGCAGTTCTTC

clone_size: -
v_call: TRBV19
j_call: TRBJ2-3
d_call: -
cdr3_aa: CASSIASSVGDTQYF
cdr3_nt: TGTGCCAGTAGTATAGCGTCTAGTGTGGGAGATACGCAGTATTTT

clone_size: -
v_call: TRBV7-9
j_call: TRBJ1-6
d_call: -
cdr3_aa: CASSHSLGPWNSPLHF
cdr3_nt: TGTGCCAGCAGCCACAGCTTAGGGCCTTGGAATTCACCCCTCCACTTT

clone_size: -
v_call: TRBV5-1
j_call: TRBJ1-2
d_call: -
cdr3_aa: CASSFGRAINGYTF
cdr3_nt: TGCGCCAGCAGCTTTGGCAGGGCCATAAATGGCTACACCTTC

clone_size: -
v_call: TRBV20-1
j_call: TRBJ2-3
d_call: -
cdr3_aa: CSAILSDTQYF
cdr3_nt: TGCAGTGCTATCCTCTCAGATACGCAGTATTTT

clone_size: -
v_call: TRBV2
j_call: TRBJ2-3
d_call: -
cdr3_aa: CASSGTGDTQYF
cdr3_nt: TGTGCCAGCAGTGGGACGGGAGATACGCAGTATTTT

clone_size: -
v_call: TRBV7-2
j_call: TRBJ1-1
d_call: -
cdr3_aa: CASSLDSPGGTEAFF
cdr3_nt: TGTGCCAGCAGCCTGGACTCACCGGGGGGCACTGAAGCTTTCTTT

clone_size: few
v_call: TRBV7-8
j_call: TRBJ2-1
d_call: -
cdr3_aa: CASSLVVSEQFF
cdr3_nt: TGTGCCAGCAGCTTAGTGGTCAGTGAGCAGTTCTTC

clone_size: once
v_call: TRBV6-5
j_call: TRBJ1-5
d_call: TRBD1
cdr3_aa: CASRRDRERDQPQHF
cdr3_nt: TGTGCCAGCAGACGTGACAGGGAGCGAGATCAGCCCCAGCATTTT

clone_size: -
v_call: TRBV4-2
j_call: TRBJ1-6
d_call: -
cdr3_aa: CASSPHAYNSPLHF
cdr3_nt: TGTGCCAGCAGCCCGCACGCTTATAATTCACCCCTCCACTTT

clone_size: -
v_call: TRBV18
j_call: TRBJ1-1
d_call: -
cdr3_aa: CASSPEGDTEAFF
cdr3_nt: TGTGCCAGCTCACCGGAAGGTGACACTGAAGCTTTCTTT

clone_size: once
v_call: TRBV5-6
j_call: TRBJ2-3
d_call: -
cdr3_aa: CASSLSGGRATDTQYF
cdr3_nt: TGTGCCAGCAGCTTGAGTGGGGGGCGGGCCACAGATACGCAGTATTTT

clone_size: -
v_call: TRBV7-3
j_call: TRBJ1-1
d_call: -
cdr3_aa: CASSFGMNTEAFF
cdr3_nt: TGTGCCAGCAGCTTTGGGATGAACACTGAAGCTTTCTTT

clone_size: -
v_call: TRBV7-3
j_call: TRBJ1-1
d_call: -
cdr3_aa: CASSLRRDTEAFF
cdr3_nt: TGTGCCAGCAGCCTCCGCCGGGACACTGAAGCTTTCTTT

clone_size: -
v_call: TRBV7-3
j_call: TRBJ1-3
d_call: -
cdr3_aa: CASSLQPPGVSGNTIYF
cdr3_nt: TGTGCCAGCAGCTTACAGCCCCCCGGGGTGTCTGGAAACACCATATATTTT

clone_size: once
v_call: TRBV9
j_call: TRBJ1-6
d_call: -
cdr3_aa: CASSVWGNSPLHF
cdr3_nt: TGTGCCAGCAGCGTTTGGGGTAATTCACCCCTCCACTTT

clone_size: -
v_call: TRBV3-1/TRBV3-2
j_call: TRBJ1-4
d_call: -
cdr3_aa: CASSHSPLGTNEKLFF
cdr3_nt: TGTGCCAGCAGCCATTCCCCTTTGGGGACTAATGAAAAACTGTTTTTT

clone_size: -
v_call: TRBV6-2/TRBV6-3
j_call: TRBJ1-1
d_call: TRBD1
cdr3_aa: CASSYSRDSEAFF
cdr3_nt: TGTGCCAGCAGTTACTCCCGGGACAGTGAAGCTTTCTTT

clone_size: -
v_call: TRBV18
j_call: TRBJ2-3
d_call: -
cdr3_aa: CASSPAGASTDTQYF
cdr3_nt: TGTGCCAGCTCACCGGCAGGGGCCAGCACAGATACGCAGTATTTT

clone_size: -
v_call: TRBV6-2/TRBV6-3
j_call: TRBJ2-3
d_call: -
cdr3_aa: CASSPGDTQYF
cdr3_nt: TGTGCCAGCAGCCCGGGGGATACGCAGTATTTT

clone_size: -
v_call: TRBV10-3
j_call: TRBJ2-1
d_call: TRBD1
cdr3_aa: CAAGQGYNNEQFF
cdr3_nt: TGTGCCGCGGGACAGGGGTACAACAATGAGCAGTTCTTC

clone_size: -
v_call: TRBV19
j_call: TRBJ2-7
d_call: TRBD2
cdr3_aa: CASSTLGGSYEQYF
cdr3_nt: TGTGCCAGTAGTACGTTGGGGGGGTCCTACGAGCAGTACTTC